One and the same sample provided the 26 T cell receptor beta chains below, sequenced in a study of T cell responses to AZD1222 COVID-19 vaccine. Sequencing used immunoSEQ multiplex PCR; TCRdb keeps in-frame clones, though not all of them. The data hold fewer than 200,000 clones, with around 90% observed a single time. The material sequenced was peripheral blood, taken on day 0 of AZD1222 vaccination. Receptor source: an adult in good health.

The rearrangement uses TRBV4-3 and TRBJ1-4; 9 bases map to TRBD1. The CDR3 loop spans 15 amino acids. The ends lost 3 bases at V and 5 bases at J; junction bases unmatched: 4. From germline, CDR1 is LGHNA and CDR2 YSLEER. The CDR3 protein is CASSQVGQGNEKLFF. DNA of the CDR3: TGCGCCAGCAGCCAGGTCGGACAGGGGAATGAAAAACTGTTTTTT.

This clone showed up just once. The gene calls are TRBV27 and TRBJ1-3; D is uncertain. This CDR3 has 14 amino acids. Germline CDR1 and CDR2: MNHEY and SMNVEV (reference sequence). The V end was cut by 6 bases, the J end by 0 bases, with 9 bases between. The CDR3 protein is CASSLRYSGNTIYF. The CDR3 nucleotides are TGTGCCAGCAGCTTACGATACTCTGGAAACACCATATATTTT.

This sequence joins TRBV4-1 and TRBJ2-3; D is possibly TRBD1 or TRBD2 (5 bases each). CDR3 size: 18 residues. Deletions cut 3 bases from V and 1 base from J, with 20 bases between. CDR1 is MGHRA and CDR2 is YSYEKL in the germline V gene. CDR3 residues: CASSQNSGTFGGTDTQYF. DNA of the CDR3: TGCGCCAGCAGCCAGAATTCCGGGACCTTTGGAGGCACAGATACGCAGTATTTT.

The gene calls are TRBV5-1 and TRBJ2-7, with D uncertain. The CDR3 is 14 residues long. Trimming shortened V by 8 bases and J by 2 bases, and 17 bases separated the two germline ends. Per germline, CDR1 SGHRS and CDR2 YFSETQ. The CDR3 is CARETRGQPYEQYF. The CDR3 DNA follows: TGCGCCAGGGAGACGCGCGGTCAACCCTACGAGCAGTACTTC.

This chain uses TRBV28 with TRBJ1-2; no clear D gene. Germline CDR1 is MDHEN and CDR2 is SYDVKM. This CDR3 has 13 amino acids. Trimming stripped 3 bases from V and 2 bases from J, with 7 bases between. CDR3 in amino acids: CASSFAPNYGYTF. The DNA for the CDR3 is TGTGCCAGCAGTTTCGCCCCCAACTATGGCTACACCTTC.

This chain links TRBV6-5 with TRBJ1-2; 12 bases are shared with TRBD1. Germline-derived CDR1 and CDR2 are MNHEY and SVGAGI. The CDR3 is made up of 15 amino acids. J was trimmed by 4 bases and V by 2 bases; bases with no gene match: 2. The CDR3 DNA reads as TGTGCCAGCAGTTACGAGGGACAGGGGGCCTATGGCTACACCTTC. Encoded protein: CASSYEGQGAYGYTF.

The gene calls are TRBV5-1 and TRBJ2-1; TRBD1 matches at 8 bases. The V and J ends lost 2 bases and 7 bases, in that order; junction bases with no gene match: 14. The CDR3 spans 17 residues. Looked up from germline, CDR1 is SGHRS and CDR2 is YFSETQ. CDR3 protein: CASSFRAQGARRNEQFF. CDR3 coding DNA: TGCGCCAGCAGCTTTAGGGCGCAGGGGGCGCGTAGGAATGAGCAGTTCTTC.

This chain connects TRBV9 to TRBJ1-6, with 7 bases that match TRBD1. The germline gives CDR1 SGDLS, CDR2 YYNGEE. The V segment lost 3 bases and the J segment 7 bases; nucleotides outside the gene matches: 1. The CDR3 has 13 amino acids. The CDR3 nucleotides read TGTGCCAGCAGCGCACAGGGGAATTCACCCCTCCACTTT. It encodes CASSAQGNSPLHF.

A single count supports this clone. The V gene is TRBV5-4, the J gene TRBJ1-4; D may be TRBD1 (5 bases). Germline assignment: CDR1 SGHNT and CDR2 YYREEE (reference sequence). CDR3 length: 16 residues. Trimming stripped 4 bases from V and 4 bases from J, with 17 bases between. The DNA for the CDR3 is TGTGCCAGCAGCCCCTCCCTAGACAGCGGTAATGAAAAACTGTTTTTT. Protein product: CASSPSLDSGNEKLFF.

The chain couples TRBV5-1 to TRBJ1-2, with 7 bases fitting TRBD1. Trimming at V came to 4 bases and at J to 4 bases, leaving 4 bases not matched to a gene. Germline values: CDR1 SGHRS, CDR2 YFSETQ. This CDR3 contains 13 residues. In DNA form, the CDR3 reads TGCGCCAGCAGCCAAGGGGGCGGCTATGGCTACACCTTC. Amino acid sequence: CASSQGGGYGYTF.

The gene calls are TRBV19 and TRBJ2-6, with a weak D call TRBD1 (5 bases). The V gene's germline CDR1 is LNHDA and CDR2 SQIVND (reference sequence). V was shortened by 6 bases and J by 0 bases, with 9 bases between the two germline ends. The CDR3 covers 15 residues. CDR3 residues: CASRDDSSGANVLTF. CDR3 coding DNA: TGTGCCAGTAGAGATGACAGCTCTGGGGCCAACGTCCTGACTTTC.

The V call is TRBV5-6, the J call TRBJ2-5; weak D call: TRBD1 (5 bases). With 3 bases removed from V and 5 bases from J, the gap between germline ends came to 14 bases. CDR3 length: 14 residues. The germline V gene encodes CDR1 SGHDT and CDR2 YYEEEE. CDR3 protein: CASSWTPAKETQYF. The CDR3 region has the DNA TGTGCCAGCAGCTGGACACCAGCGAAGGAGACCCAGTACTTC.

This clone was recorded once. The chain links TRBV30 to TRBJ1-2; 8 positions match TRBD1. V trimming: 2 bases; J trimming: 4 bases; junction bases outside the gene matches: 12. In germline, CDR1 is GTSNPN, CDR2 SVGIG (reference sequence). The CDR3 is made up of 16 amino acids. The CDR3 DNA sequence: TGTGCCTGGAGTCCCTGGACAGGGAGGGGCTCCTATGGCTACACCTTC. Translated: CAWSPWTGRGSYGYTF.

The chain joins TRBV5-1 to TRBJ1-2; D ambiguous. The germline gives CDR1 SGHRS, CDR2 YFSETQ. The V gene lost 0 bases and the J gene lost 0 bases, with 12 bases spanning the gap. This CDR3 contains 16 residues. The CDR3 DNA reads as TGCGCCAGCAGCTTGGACGGCAGCCAAACTAACTATGGCTACACCTTC. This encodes CASSLDGSQTNYGYTF.

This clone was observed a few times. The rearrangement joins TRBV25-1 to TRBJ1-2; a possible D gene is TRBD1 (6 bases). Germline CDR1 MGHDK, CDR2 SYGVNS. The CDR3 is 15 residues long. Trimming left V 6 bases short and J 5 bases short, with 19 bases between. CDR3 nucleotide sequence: TGTGCCAGCAGCGCCCGTTTGGGGGCTGGATATGGCTACACCTTC. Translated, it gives CASSARLGAGYGYTF.

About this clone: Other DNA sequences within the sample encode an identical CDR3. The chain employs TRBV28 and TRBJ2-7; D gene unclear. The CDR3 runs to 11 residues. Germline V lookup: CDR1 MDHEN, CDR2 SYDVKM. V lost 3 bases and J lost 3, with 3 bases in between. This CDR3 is CASSLNYEQYF. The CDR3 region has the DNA TGTGCCAGCAGTTTGAACTACGAGCAGTACTTC.

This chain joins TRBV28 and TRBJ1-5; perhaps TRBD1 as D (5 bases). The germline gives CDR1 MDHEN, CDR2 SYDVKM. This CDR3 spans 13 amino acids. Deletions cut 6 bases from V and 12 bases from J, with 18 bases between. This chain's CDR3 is CASRLPGPSLQHF. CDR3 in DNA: TGTGCCAGCAGACTTCCGGGACCGTCACTCCAGCATTTT.

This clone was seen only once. CDR3 protein: CSAAGLAGYTF. As DNA, the CDR3 is TGCAGTGCTGCAGGGTTAGCTGGCTACACCTTC. The chain links TRBV20-1 to TRBJ1-2, with D perhaps matching TRBD1 (5 bases). V lost 5 bases to trimming and J lost 7 bases, with 11 bases between them. The CDR3 is 11 residues long. The V gene's germline CDR1 is DFQATT and CDR2 SNEGSKA (reference sequence).

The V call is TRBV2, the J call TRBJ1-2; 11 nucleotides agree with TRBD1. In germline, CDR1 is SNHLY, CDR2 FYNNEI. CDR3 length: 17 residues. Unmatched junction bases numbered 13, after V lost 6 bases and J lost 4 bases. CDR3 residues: CASRNGQGARVGYGYTF. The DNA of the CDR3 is TGTGCCAGCAGGAATGGACAGGGGGCGCGAGTCGGCTATGGCTACACCTTC.

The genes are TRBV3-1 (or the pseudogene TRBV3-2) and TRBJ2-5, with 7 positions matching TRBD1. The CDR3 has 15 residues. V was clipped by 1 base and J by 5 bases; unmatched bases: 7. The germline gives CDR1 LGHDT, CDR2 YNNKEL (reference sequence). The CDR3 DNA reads TGTGCCAGCAGCCAAGTTGGGACAGATCCGGAGACCCAGTACTTC. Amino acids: CASSQVGTDPETQYF.

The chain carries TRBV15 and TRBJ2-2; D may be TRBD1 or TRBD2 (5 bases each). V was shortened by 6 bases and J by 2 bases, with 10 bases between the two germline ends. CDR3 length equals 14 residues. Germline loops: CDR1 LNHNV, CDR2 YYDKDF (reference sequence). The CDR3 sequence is CATRLDRNTGELFF. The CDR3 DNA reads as TGTGCCACCAGACTAGACAGAAACACCGGGGAGCTGTTTTTT.

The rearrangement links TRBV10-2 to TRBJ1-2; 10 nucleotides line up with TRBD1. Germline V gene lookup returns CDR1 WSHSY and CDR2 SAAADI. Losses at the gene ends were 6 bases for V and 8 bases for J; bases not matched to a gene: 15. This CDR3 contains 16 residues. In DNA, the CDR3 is TGCGCCAGCAGGTCCGAGGAAAGGGGACAGGGGACCGGCTACACCTTC. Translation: CASRSEERGQGTGYTF.

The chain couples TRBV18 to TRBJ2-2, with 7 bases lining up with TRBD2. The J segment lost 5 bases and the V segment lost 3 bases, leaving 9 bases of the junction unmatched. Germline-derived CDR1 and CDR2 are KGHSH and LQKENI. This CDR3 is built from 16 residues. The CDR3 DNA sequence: TGTGCCAGCTCACCCTTAACGGGAGGAGAGACCGGGGAGCTGTTTTTT. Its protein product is CASSPLTGGETGELFF.

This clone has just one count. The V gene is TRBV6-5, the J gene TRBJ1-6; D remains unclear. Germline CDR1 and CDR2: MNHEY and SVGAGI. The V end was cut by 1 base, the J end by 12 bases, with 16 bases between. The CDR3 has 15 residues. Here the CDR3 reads CASSYYLSGTQPLHF. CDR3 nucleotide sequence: TGTGCCAGCAGTTACTATCTATCCGGAACACAACCCCTCCACTTT.

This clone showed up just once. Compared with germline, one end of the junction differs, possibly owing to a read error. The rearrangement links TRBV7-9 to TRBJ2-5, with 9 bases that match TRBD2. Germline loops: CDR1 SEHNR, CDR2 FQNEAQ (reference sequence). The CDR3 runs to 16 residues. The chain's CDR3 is CASSLAGGGAEETQYF. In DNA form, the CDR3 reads TGTGCCAGCAGCCTAGCGGGCGGGGGGGCCGAGGAGACCCAGTACTTC.

The CDR3 DNA is TGTGCCAGCAGCTTACGGCGGGGGTTCACCGGGGAGCTGTTTTTT. It yields the protein CASSLRRGFTGELFF. The rearrangement links TRBV11-2 to TRBJ2-2, with 7 nucleotides matching TRBD2. This CDR3 spans 15 amino acids. Germline V gives CDR1 SGHAT, CDR2 FQNNGV. V lost 2 bases, J lost 4 bases, and 4 bases stayed unmatched.